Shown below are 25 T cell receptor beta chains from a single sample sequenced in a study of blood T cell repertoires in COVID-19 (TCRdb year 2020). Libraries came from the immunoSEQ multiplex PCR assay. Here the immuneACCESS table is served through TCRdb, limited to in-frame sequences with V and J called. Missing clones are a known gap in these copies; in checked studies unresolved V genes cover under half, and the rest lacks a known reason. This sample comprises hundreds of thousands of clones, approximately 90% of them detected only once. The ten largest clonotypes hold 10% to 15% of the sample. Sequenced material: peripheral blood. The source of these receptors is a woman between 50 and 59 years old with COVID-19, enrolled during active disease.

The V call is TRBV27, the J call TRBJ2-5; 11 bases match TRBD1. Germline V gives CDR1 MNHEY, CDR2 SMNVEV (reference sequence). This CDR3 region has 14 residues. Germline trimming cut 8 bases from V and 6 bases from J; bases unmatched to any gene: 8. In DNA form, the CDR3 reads TGTGCCAGCGGTACCGGGACAGGGGGAAAGACCCAGTACTTC. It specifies CASGTGTGGKTQYF.

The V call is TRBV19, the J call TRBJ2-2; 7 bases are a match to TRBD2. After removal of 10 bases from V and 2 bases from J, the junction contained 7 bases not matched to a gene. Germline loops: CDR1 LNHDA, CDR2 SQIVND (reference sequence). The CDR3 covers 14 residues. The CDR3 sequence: CATYKRGNTGELFF. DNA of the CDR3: TGTGCCACCTACAAGCGGGGAAACACCGGGGAGCTGTTTTTT.

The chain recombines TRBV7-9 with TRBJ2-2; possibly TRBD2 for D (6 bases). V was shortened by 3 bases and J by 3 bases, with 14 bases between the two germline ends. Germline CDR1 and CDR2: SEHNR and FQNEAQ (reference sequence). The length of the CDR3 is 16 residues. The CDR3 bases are TGTGCCAGCAGCTTGGTCGGGGGAGGAGACACCGGGGAGCTGTTTTTT. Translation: CASSLVGGGDTGELFF.

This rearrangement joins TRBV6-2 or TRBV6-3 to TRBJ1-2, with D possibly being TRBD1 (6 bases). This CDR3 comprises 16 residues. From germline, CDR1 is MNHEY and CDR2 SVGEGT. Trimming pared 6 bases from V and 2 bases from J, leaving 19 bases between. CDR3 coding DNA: TGTGCCAGCAGCTATCCCTCGGGCAGGGGAAACTATGGCTACACCTTC. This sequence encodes CASSYPSGRGNYGYTF.

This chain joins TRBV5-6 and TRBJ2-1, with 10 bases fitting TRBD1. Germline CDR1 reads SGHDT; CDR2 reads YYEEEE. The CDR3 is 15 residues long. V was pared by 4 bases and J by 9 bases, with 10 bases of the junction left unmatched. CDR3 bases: TGTGCCAGCAGCGCCGCCGGGACAGGGGTAGTTGAGCAGTTCTTC. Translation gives CASSAAGTGVVEQFF.

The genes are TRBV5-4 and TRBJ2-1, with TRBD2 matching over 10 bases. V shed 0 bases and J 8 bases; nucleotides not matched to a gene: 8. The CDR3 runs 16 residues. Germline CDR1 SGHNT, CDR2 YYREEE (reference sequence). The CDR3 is CASSLAGLAGVDEQFF. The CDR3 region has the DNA TGTGCCAGCAGCTTGGCCGGGCTAGCGGGGGTCGATGAGCAGTTCTTC.

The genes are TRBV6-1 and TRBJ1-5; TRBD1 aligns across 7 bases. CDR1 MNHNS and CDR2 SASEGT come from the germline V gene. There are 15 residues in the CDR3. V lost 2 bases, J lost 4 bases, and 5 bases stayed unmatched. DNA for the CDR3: TGTGCCAGCAGTGAATATTCGGGACAGAATCAGCCCCAGCATTTT. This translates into CASSEYSGQNQPQHF.

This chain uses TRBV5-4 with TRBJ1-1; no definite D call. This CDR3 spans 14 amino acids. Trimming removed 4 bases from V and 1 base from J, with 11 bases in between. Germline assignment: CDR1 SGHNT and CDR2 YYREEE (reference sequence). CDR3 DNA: TGTGCCAGCAGCCCACAGCTGGGGAACACTGAAGCTTTCTTT. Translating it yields CASSPQLGNTEAFF.

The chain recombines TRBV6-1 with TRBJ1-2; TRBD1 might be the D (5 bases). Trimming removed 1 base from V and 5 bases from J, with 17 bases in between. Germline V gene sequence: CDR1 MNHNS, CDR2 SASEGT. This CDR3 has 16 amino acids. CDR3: CASSEGGPGPLYGYTF. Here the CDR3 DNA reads TGTGCCAGCAGTGAAGGTGGGCCAGGGCCATTGTATGGCTACACCTTC.

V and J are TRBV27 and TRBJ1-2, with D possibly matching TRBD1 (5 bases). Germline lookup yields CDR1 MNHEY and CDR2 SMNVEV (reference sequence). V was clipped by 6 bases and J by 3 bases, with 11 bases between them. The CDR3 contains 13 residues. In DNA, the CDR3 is TGTGCCAGCAGCGGGGGATGGGACTATGGCTACACCTTC. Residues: CASSGGWDYGYTF.

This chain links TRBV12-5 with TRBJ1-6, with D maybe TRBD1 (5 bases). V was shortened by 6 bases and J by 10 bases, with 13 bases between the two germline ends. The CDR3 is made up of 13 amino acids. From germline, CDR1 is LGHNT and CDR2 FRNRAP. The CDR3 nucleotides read TGTGCTAGTGGCTATGGGGCACAATCACCCCTCCACTTT. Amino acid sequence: CASGYGAQSPLHF.

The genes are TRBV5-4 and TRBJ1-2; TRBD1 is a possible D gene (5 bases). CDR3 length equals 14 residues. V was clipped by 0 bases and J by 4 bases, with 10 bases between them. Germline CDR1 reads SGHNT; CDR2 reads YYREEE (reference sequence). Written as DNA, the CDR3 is TGTGCCAGCAGCTTGGATATGGGACTCTATGGCTACACCTTC. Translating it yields CASSLDMGLYGYTF.

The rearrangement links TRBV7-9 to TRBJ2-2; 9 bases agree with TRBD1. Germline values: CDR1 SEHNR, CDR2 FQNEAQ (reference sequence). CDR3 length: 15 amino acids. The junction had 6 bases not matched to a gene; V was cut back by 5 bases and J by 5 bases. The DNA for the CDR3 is TGTGCCAGCAGCCGGACAGGGGAGGGAACCGGGGAGCTGTTTTTT. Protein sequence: CASSRTGEGTGELFF.

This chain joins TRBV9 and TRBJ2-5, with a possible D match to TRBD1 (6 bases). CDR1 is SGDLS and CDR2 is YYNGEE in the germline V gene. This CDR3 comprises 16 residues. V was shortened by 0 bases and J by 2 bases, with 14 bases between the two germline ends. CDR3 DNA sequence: TGTGCCAGCAGCGTAGCTACGGGGCAGGGGCAAGAGACCCAGTACTTC. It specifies CASSVATGQGQETQYF.

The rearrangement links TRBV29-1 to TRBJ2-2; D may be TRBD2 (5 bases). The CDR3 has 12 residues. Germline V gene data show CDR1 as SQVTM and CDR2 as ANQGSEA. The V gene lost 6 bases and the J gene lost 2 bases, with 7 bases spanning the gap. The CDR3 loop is CSVADNTGELFF. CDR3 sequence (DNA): TGCAGCGTAGCGGACAACACCGGGGAGCTGTTTTTT.

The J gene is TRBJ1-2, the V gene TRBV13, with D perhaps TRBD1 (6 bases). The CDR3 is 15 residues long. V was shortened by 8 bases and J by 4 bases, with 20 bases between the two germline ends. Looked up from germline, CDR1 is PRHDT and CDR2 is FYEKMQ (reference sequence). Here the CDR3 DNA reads TGTGCCAGCCTCCGGGGGGGGCGGACTATCTATGGCTACACCTTC. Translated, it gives CASLRGGRTIYGYTF. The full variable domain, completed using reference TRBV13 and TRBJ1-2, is AAGVIQSPRHLIKEKRETATLKCYPIPRHDTVYWYQQGPGQDPQFLISFYEKMQSDKGSIPDRFSAQQFSDYHSELNMSSLELGDSALYFCASLRGGRTIYGYTFGSGTRLTVV.

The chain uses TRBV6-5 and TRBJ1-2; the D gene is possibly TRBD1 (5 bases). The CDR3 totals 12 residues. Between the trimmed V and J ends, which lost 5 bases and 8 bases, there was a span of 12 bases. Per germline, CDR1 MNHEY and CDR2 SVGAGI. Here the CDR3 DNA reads TGTGCCAGCAGTAGGGACGGGGGAGGCTACACCTTC. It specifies CASSRDGGGYTF.

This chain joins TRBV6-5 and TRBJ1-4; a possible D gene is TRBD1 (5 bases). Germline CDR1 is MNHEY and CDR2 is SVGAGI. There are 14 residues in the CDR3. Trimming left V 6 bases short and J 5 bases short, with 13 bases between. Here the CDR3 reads CASRGGPLNEKLFF. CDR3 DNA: TGTGCCAGCAGGGGGGGACCGCTAAATGAAAAACTGTTTTTT.

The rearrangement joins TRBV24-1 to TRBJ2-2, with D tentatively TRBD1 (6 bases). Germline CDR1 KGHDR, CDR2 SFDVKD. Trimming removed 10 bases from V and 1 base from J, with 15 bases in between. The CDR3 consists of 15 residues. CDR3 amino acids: CATAPGHLNTGELFF. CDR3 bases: TGTGCCACGGCCCCGGGACATCTGAACACCGGGGAGCTGTTTTTT.

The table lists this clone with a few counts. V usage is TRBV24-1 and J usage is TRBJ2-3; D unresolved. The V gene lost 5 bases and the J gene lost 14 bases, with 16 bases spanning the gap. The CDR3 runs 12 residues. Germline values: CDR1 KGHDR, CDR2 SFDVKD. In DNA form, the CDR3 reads TGTGCCACCAGTGGACCGACCGAGGAGCGGTATTTT. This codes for CATSGPTEERYF.

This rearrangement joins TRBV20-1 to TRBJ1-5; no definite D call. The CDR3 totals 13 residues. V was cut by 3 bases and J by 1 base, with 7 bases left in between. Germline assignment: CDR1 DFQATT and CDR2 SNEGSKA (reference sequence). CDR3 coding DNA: TGCAGTGCTAGTGCGAGGAGCAATCAGCCCCAGCATTTT. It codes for CSASARSNQPQHF.

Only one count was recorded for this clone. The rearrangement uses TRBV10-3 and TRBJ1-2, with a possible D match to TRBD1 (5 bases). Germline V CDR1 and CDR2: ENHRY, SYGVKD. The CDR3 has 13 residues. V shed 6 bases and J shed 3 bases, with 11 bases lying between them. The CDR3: CAISGGTDYGYTF. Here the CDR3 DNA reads TGTGCCATCAGCGGGGGGACGGACTATGGCTACACCTTC.

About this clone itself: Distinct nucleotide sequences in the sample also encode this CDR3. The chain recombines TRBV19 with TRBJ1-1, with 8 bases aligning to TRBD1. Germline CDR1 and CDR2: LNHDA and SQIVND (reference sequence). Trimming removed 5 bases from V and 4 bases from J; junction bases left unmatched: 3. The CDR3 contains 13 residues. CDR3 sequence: CASSATGGTEAFF. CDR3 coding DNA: TGTGCCAGTAGTGCCACAGGGGGCACTGAAGCTTTCTTT.

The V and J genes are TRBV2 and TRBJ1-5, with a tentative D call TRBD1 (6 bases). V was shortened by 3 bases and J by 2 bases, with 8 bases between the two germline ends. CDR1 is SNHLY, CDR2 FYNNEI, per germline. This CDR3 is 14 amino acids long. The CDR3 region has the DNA TGTGCCAGCAGTGAGCACAGGGGCAATCAGCCCCAGCATTTT. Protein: CASSEHRGNQPQHF.

For the CDR3, the DNA is TGTGCCAGCAGCCCTAGAGGGACAGCGAACACTGAAGCTTTCTTT. As protein: CASSPRGTANTEAFF. The J gene is TRBJ1-1, the V gene TRBV7-2, with 7 bases that match TRBD1. The CDR3 runs to 15 residues. With V trimmed by 5 bases and J by 1 base, 7 bases remained unmatched. The V gene's germline CDR1 is SGHTA and CDR2 FQGNSA. The whole variable domain, remainder taken from reference TRBV7-2 and TRBJ1-1, is GAGVSQSPSNKVTEKGKDVELRCDPISGHTALYWYRQSLGQGLEFLIYFQGNSAPDKSGLPSDRFSAERTGGSVSTLTIQRTQQEDSAVYLCASSPRGTANTEAFFGQGTRLTVV.